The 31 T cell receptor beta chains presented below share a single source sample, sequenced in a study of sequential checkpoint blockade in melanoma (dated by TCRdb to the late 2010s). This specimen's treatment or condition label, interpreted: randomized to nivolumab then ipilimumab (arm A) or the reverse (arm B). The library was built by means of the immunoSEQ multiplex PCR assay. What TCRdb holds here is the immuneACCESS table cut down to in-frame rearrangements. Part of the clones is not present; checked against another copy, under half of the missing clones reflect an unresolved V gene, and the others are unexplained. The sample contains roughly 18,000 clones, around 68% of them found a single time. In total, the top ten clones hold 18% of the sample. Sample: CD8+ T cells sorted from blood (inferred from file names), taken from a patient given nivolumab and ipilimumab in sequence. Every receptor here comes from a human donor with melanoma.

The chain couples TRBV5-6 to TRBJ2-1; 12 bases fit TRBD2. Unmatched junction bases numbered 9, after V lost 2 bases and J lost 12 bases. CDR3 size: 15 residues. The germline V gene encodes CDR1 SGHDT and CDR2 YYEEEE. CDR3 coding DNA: TGTGCCAGCAGCTTCACGACTAGCGGGAGACCGTTGCAGTTCTTC. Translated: CASSFTTSGRPLQFF.

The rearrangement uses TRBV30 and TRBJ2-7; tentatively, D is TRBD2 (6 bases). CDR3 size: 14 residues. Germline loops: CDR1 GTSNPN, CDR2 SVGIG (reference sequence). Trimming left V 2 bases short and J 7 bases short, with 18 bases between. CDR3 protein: CAWSSGTGNQEQYF. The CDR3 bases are TGTGCCTGGAGTTCCGGGACTGGTAATCAAGAGCAGTACTTC.

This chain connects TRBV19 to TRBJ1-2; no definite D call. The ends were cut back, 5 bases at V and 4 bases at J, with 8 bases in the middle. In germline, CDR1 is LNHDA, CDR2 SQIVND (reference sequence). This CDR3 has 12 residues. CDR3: CASSWGGYGYTF. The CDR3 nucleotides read TGTGCCAGTAGTTGGGGAGGCTATGGCTACACCTTC.

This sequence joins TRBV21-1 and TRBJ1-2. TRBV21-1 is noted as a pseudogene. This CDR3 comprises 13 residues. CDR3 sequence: CASSSLGENGYTF. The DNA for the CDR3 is TGTGCCAGCAGCTCCTTGGGAGAGAATGGCTACACCTTC.

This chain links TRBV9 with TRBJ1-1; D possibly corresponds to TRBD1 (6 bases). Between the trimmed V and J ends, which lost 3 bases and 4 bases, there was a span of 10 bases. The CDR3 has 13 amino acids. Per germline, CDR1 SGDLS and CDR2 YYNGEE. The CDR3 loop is CASSEGGTTEAFF. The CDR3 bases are TGTGCCAGCAGCGAGGGGGGGACCACTGAAGCTTTCTTT.

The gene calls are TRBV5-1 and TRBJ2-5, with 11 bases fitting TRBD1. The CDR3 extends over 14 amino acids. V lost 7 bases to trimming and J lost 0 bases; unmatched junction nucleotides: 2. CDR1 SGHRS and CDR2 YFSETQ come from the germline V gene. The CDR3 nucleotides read TGCGCCAGCCGGGACAGGGGGTACCAAGAGACCCAGTACTTC. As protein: CASRDRGYQETQYF.

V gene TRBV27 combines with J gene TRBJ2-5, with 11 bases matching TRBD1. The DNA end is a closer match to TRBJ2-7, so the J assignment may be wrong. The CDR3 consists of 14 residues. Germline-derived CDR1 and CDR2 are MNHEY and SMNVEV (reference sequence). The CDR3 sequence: CASSQDRGRYEQYF. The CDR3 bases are TGTGCCAGCAGTCAGGACAGGGGGCGGTACGAGCAGTACTTC.

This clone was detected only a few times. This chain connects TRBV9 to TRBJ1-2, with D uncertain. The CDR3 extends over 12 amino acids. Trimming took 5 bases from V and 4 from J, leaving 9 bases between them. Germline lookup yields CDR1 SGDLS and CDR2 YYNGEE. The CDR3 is CASRGSGYGYTF. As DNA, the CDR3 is TGTGCCAGCAGGGGCTCAGGCTATGGCTACACCTTC.

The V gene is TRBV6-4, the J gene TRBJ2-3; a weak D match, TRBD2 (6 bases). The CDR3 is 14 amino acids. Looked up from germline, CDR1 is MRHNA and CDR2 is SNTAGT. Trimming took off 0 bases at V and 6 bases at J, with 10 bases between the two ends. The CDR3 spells CASSDSIGGDTQYF. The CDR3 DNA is TGTGCCAGCAGTGACTCTATAGGAGGGGATACGCAGTATTTT.

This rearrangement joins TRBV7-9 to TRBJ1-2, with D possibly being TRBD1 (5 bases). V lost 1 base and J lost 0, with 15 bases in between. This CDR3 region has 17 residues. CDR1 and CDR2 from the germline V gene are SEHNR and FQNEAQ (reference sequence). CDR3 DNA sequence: TGTGCCAGCAGCTTAGAGGGCAGGGCCTTCTCTAACTATGGCTACACCTTC. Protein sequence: CASSLEGRAFSNYGYTF.

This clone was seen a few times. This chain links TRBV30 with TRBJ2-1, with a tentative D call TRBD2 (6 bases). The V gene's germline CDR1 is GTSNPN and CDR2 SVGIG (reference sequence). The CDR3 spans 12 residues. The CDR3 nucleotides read TGTGCGGGGGGAAACCCCTACAATGAGCAGTTCTTC. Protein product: CAGGNPYNEQFF.

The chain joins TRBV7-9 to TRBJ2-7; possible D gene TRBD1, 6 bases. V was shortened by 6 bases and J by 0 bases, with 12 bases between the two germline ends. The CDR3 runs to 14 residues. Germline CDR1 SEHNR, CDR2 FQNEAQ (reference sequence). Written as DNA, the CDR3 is TGTGCCAGCAGGGATGACAGGACCTCCTACGAGCAGTACTTC. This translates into CASRDDRTSYEQYF.

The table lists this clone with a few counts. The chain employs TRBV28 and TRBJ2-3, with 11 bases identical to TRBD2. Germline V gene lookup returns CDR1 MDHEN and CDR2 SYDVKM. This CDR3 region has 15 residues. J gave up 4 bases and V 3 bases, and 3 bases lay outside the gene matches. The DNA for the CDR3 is TGTGCCAGCAGTTTCACTAGCGGGGGTCCAGATACGCAGTATTTT. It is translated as CASSFTSGGPDTQYF.

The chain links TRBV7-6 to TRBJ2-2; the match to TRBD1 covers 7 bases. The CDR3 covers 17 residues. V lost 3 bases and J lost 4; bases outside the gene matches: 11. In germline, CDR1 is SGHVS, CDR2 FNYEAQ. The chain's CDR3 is CASSFRWGTALTGELFF. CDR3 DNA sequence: TGTGCCAGCAGCTTTCGGTGGGGGACAGCGCTCACCGGGGAGCTGTTTTTT.

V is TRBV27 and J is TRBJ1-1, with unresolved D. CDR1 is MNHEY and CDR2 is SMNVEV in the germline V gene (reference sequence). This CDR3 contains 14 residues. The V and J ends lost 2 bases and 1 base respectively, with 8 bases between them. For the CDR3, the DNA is TGTGCCAGCAGTTTAACAAGATCGAACACTGAAGCTTTCTTT. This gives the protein CASSLTRSNTEAFF.

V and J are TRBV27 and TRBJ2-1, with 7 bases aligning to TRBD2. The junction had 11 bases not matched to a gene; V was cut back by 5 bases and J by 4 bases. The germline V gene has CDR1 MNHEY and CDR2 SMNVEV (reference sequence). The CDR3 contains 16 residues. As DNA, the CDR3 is TGTGCCAGCAGTATCGACGGCGGGGGATCTTACAATGAGCAGTTCTTC. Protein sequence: CASSIDGGGSYNEQFF.

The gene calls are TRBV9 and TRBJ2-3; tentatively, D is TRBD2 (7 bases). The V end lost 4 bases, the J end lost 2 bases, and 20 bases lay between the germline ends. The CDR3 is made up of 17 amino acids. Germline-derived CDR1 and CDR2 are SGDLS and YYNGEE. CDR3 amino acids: CASSLQVRGGATDTQYF. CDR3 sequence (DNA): TGTGCCAGCAGCCTCCAAGTCAGGGGAGGGGCCACAGATACGCAGTATTTT.

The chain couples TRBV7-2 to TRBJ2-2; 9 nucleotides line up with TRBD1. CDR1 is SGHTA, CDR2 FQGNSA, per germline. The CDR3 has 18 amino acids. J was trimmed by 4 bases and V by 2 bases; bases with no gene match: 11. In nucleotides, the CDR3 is TGTGCCAGCAGCTTATTGGGGTCGGGACAGGGCCCCACCGGGGAGCTGTTTTTT. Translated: CASSLLGSGQGPTGELFF.

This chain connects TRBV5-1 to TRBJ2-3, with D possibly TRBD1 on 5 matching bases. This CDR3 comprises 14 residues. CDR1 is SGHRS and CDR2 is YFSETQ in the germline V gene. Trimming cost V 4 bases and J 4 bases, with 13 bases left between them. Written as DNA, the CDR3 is TGCGCCAGCAGCCCCTGGACACCCCCAGATACGCAGTATTTT. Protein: CASSPWTPPDTQYF.

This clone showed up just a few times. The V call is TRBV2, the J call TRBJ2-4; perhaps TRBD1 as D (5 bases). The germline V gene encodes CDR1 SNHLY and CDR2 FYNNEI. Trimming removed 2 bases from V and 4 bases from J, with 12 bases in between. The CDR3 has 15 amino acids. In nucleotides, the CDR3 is TGTGCCAGCAGTGAAATGGGGCCGGCTAAAAACATTCAGTACTTC. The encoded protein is CASSEMGPAKNIQYF.

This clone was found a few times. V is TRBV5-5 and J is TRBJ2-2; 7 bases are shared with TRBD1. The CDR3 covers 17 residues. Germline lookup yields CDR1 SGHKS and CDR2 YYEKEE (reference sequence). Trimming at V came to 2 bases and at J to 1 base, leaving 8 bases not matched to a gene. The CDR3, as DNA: TGTGCCAGCAGCTTTCTCCCGGGACAGATGAACACCGGGGAGCTGTTTTTT. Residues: CASSFLPGQMNTGELFF.

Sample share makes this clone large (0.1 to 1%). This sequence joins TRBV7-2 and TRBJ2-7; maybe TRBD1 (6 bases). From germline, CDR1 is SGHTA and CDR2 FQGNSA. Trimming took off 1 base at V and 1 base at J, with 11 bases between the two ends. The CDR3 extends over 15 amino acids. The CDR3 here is CASSLVAGASYEQYF. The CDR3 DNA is TGTGCCAGCAGCTTAGTGGCAGGGGCGTCCTACGAGCAGTACTTC. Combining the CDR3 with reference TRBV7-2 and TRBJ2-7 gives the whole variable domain GAGVSQSPSNKVTEKGKDVELRCDPISGHTALYWYRQSLGQGLEFLIYFQGNSAPDKSGLPSDRFSAERTGGSVSTLTIQRTQQEDSAVYLCASSLVAGASYEQYFGPGTRLTVT.

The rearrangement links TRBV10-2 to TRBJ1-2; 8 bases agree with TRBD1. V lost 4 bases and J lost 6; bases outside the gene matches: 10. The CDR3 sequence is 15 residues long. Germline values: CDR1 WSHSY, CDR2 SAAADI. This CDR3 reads CASSVALQGGHGYTF. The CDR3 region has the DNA TGCGCCAGCAGTGTTGCGTTACAGGGGGGGCATGGCTACACCTTC.

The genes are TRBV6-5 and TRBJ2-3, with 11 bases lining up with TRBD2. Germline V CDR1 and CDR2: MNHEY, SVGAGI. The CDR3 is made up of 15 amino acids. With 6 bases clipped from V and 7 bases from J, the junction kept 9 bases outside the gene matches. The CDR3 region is CASRTLAGEVNTQYF. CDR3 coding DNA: TGTGCCAGCAGAACACTAGCGGGAGAAGTGAATACGCAGTATTTT.

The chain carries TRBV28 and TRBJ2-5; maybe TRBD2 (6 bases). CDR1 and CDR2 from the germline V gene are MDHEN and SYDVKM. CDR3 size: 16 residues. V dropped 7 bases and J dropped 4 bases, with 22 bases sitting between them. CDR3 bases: TGTGCCAGCATCCAGGCCGGGACTTCGGGGAGAGAGACCCAGTACTTC. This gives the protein CASIQAGTSGRETQYF.

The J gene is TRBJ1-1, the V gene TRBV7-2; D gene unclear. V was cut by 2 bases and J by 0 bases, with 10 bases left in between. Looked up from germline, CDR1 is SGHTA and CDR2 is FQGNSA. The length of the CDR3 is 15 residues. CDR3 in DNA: TGTGCCAGCAGCTTAAAGTCAGGCATGAACACTGAAGCTTTCTTT. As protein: CASSLKSGMNTEAFF. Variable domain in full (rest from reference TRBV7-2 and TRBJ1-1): GAGVSQSPSNKVTEKGKDVELRCDPISGHTALYWYRQSLGQGLEFLIYFQGNSAPDKSGLPSDRFSAERTGGSVSTLTIQRTQQEDSAVYLCASSLKSGMNTEAFFGQGTRLTVV.

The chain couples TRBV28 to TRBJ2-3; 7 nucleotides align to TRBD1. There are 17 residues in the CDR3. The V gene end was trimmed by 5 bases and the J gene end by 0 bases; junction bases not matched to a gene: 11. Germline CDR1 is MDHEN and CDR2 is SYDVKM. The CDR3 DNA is TGTGCCAGCAGTCCGATCGCCCGGGACAGAAGCACAGATACGCAGTATTTT. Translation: CASSPIARDRSTDTQYF. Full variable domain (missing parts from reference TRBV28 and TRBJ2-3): DVKVTQSSRYLVKRTGEKVFLECVQDMDHENMFWYRQDPGLGLRLIYFSYDVKMKEKGDIPEGYSVSREKKERFSLILESASTNQTSMYLCASSPIARDRSTDTQYFGPGTRLTVL.

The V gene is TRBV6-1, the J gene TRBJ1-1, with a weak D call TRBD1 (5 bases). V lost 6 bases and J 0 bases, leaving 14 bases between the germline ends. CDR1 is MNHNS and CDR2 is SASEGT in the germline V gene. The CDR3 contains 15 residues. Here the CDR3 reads CASSSGGYLNTEAFF. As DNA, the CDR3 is TGTGCCAGCAGCTCGGGGGGTTACTTGAACACTGAAGCTTTCTTT.

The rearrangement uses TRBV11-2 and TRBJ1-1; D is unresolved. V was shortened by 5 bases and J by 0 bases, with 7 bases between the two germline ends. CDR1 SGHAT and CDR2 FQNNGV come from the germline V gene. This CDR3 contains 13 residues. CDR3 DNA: TGTGCCAGCAGCCAAACAGTGAACACTGAAGCTTTCTTT. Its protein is CASSQTVNTEAFF.

This CDR3 reads CASSFGLGGDGFETQYF. The CDR3 bases are TGTGCCAGCAGCTTTGGCCTAGGGGGAGACGGGTTTGAGACCCAGTACTTC. V usage is TRBV11-2 and J usage is TRBJ2-5; the D gene is possibly TRBD1 (6 bases). Germline V gives CDR1 SGHAT, CDR2 FQNNGV. This CDR3 has 17 residues. Trimming removed 3 bases from V and 5 bases from J, with 22 bases in between.

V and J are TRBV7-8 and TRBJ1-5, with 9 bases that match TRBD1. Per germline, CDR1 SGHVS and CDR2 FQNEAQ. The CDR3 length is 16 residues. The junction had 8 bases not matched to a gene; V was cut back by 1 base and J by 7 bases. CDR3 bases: TGTGCCAGCAGCTTAGGGTTAGGGACAGGGATACAGCCCCAGCATTTT. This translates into CASSLGLGTGIQPQHF. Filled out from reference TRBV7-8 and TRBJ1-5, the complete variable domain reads GAGVSQSPRYKVAKRGQDVALRCDPISGHVSLFWYQQALGQGPEFLTYFQNEAQLDKSGLPSDRFFAERPEGSVSTLKIQRTQQEDSAVYLCASSLGLGTGIQPQHFGDGTRLSIL.